Listed below are T cell receptor beta chains from one sample, sequenced in a study of blood T cell repertoires in COVID-19. The assay was immunoSEQ multiplex PCR, and TCRdb's table has in-frame clones only and misses some. The data show 400,000 to 450,000 clones, approximately 91% seen once. The material sequenced was peripheral blood. All receptors come from a middle-aged woman with COVID-19, enrolled during active disease. CDR3s include the opening cysteine and the closing phenylalanine or tryptophan. The order of the fields is D gene, J gene, clone size, V gene, CDR3 protein, CDR3 DNA. A D gene is named only where the DNA matches it firmly. Size tells how often a clone was seen (once, few, many) or the class of an expanded clone, and some rows leave it out.

>TRBD1|TRBJ2-6|-|TRBV27
CASSPTRTGGSGANVLTF
TGTGCCAGCAGTCCCACCCGGACAGGGGGCTCTGGGGCCAACGTCCTGACTTTC
>TRBD2|TRBJ2-1|-|TRBV7-2
CASSLGTSLYNEQFF
TGTGCCAGCAGCTTAGGGACTAGCCTTTACAATGAGCAGTTCTTC
>-|TRBJ1-6|few|TRBV9
CASSVDQIATNSPLHF
TGTGCCAGCAGCGTAGATCAAATAGCGACCAATTCACCCCTCCACTTT
>TRBD2|TRBJ2-3|-|TRBV29-1
CSVRGLAGEGADTQYF
TGCAGCGTAAGGGGACTAGCGGGAGAGGGGGCAGATACGCAGTATTTT
>TRBD1|TRBJ1-1|once|TRBV10-3
CASRTGPNTEAFF
TGTGCCTCAAGGACAGGGCCGAACACTGAAGCTTTCTTT
>TRBD1|TRBJ2-7|-|TRBV28
CASSLGQGSYEQYF
TGTGCCAGCAGCCTAGGACAGGGATCCTACGAGCAGTACTTC
>TRBD1|TRBJ1-1|-|TRBV19
CASSIRTGWTEAFF
TGTGCCAGTAGTATAAGGACAGGGTGGACTGAAGCTTTCTTT
>TRBD1|TRBJ1-3|-|TRBV9
CASSSTGGGNTIYF
TGTGCCAGCAGCTCAACAGGGGGAGGAAACACCATATATTTT
>TRBD1|TRBJ2-7|-|TRBV6-6
CASSAPTGQAYEQYF
TGTGCCAGCAGTGCCCCTACGGGACAGGCCTACGAGCAGTACTTC
>TRBD1|TRBJ1-1|-|TRBV6-2/TRBV6-3
CASSRTGGTEAFF
TGTGCCAGCAGCCGGACAGGGGGCACTGAAGCTTTCTTT
>-|TRBJ2-4|-|TRBV28
CASSFSPAKNIQYF
TGTGCCAGCAGTTTTTCCCCTGCCAAAAACATTCAGTACTTC
>TRBD2|TRBJ2-5|-|TRBV28
CASSQIAGDQETQYF
TGTGCCAGCAGTCAGATAGCGGGGGATCAAGAGACCCAGTACTTC
>-|TRBJ1-2|once|TRBV5-1
CASSPSGEGGYTF
TGCGCCAGCAGCCCCAGCGGGGAAGGTGGCTACACCTTC
>TRBD1|TRBJ1-4|-|TRBV30
CAWSRAGGGTNEKLFF
TGTGCCTGGAGTCGGGCAGGGGGCGGAACTAATGAAAAACTGTTTTTT
>-|TRBJ2-5|-|TRBV11-1
CASSLDRGFLETQYF
-
>-|TRBJ1-1|-|TRBV19
CASSIVRGGTEAFF
TGTGCCAGTAGTATCGTCAGGGGCGGAACTGAAGCTTTCTTT
>TRBD1|TRBJ1-3|once|TRBV7-8
CASSRPTGSSGNTIYF
TGTGCCAGCAGCCGACCGACAGGGAGCTCTGGAAACACCATATATTTT
>-|TRBJ2-7|-|TRBV7-9
CASEDTGYEQYF
TGTGCCAGCGAAGACACAGGCTACGAGCAGTACTTC
>-|TRBJ1-1|-|TRBV25-1
CASRSTSTVLNTEAFF
TGTGCCAGCAGATCTACCTCGACTGTTCTGAACACTGAAGCTTTCTTT
>TRBD1|TRBJ1-2|-|TRBV5-1
CASSSTGGDVYGYTF
TGCGCCAGCAGCAGTACAGGGGGCGATGTCTATGGCTACACCTTC
>TRBD2|TRBJ2-2|-|TRBV10-3
CAISEIAGGSAGELFF
TGTGCCATCAGTGAAATAGCGGGAGGATCGGCCGGGGAGCTGTTTTTT
>-|TRBJ1-2|-|TRBV27
CASSWSPDRQDSGYTF
TGTGCCAGCTCCTGGTCACCCGATCGACAGGACTCTGGCTACACCTTC
>-|TRBJ2-1|-|TRBV7-2
CASSLNGGFDEQFF
TGTGCCAGCAGCTTAAATGGCGGGTTCGATGAGCAGTTCTTC
>-|TRBJ2-1|-|TRBV5-1
CASSLVQQGANEQFF
TGCGCCAGCAGCTTGGTTCAGCAAGGGGCGAATGAGCAGTTCTTC
>-|TRBJ1-5|-|TRBV12-2
CASRFLGASNQPQHF
TGTGCAAGTCGCTTCCTGGGGGCGAGCAATCAGCCCCAGCATTTT
>-|TRBJ2-3|-|TRBV6-6
CASSRLADTQYF
TGTGCCAGCAGTCGACTAGCAGATACGCAGTATTTT
>-|TRBJ1-4|-|TRBV6-6
CASRGGGRGEKLFF
TGTGCCAGCAGGGGAGGAGGGAGGGGTGAAAAACTGTTTTTT
>-|TRBJ2-6|-|TRBV5-4
CASSSPRGANVLTF
TGTGCCAGCAGCTCGCCCCGGGGGGCCAACGTCCTGACTTTC
>TRBD1|TRBJ1-3|few|TRBV30
CAFKTGRIENTIYF
TGTGCCTTCAAGACAGGGCGAATAGAAAACACCATATATTTT
>-|TRBJ1-2|-|TRBV6-1
CASSELGQMGYGYTF
TGTGCCAGCAGTGAATTGGGACAAATGGGCTATGGCTACACCTTC
>TRBD1|TRBJ1-2|-|TRBV5-1
CASSLDRGQGYGYTF
TGCGCCAGCAGCTTGGACAGGGGGCAAGGCTATGGCTACACCTTC